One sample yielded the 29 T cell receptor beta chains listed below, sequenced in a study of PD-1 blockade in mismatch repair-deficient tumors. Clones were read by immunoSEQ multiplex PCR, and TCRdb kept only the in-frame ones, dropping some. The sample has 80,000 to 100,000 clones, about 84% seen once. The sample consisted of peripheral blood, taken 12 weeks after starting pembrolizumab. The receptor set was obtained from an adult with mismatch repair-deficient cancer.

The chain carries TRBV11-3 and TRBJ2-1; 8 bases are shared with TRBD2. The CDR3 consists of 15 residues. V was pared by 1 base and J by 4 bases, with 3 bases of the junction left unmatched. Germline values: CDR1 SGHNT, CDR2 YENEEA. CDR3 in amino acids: CASSLAGGRYNEQFF. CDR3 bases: TGTGCCAGCAGCTTAGCGGGAGGGCGTTACAATGAGCAGTTCTTC.

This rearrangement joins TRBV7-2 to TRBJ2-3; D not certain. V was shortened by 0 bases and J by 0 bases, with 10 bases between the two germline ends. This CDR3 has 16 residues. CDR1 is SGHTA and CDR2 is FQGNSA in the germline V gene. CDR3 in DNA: TGTGCCAGCAGCTTAGCTGTCCTCGGGAGCACAGATACGCAGTATTTT. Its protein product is CASSLAVLGSTDTQYF. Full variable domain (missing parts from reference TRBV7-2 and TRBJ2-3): GAGVSQSPSNKVTEKGKDVELRCDPISGHTALYWYRQSLGQGLEFLIYFQGNSAPDKSGLPSDRFSAERTGGSVSTLTIQRTQQEDSAVYLCASSLAVLGSTDTQYFGPGTRLTVL.

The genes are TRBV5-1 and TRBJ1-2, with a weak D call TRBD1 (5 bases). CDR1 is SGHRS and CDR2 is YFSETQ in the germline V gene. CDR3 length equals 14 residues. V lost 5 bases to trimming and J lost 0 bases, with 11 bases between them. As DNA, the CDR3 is TGCGCCAGCAGTTCAGGGACGTCTAACTATGGCTACACCTTC. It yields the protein CASSSGTSNYGYTF.

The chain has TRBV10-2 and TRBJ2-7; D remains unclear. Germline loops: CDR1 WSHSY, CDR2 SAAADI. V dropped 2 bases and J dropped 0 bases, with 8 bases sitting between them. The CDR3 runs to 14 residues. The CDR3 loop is CASSEVRSSYEQYF. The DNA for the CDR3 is TGCGCCAGCAGTGAGGTCAGGAGCTCCTACGAGCAGTACTTC.

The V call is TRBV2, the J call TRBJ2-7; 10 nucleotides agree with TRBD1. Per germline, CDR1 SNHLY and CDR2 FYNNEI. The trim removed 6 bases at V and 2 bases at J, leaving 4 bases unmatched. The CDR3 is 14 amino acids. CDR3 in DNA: TGTGCCAGCAGCGGACAGGGGGAGGCCTACGAGCAGTACTTC. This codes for CASSGQGEAYEQYF.

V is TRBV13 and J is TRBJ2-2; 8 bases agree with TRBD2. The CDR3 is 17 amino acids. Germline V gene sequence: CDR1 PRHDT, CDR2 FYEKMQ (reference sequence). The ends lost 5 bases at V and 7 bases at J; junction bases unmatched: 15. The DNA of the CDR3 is TGTGCCAGCAGCCGGTTTTTGAGCGGGAGCTGGGTCGGGGAGCTGTTTTTT. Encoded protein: CASSRFLSGSWVGELFF.

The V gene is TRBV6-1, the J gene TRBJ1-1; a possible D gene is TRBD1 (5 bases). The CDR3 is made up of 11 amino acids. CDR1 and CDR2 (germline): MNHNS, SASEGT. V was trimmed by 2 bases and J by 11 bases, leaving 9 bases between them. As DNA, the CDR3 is TGTGCCAGCAGTGAACAGGGTAGGGCTTTCTTT. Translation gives CASSEQGRAFF.

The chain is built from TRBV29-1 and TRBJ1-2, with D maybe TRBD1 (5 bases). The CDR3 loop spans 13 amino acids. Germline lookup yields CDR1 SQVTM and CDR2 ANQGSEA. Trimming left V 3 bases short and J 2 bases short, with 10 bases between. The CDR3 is CSVDSGQNYGYTF. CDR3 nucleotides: TGCAGCGTTGACAGCGGACAAAACTATGGCTACACCTTC.

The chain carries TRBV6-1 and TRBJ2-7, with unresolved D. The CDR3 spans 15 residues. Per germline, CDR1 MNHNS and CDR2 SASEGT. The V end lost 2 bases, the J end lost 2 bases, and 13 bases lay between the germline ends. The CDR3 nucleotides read TGTGCCAGCAGTGAACGGGTCGGCTCTCCCTACGAGCAGTACTTC. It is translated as CASSERVGSPYEQYF.

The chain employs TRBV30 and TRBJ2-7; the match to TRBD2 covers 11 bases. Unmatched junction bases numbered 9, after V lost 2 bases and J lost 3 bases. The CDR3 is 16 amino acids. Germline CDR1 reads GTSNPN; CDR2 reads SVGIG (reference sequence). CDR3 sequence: CAWSMGPGTSGYEQYF. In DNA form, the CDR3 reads TGTGCCTGGAGTATGGGCCCCGGGACTAGCGGCTACGAGCAGTACTTC. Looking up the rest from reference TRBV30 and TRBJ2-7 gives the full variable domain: SQTIHQWPATLVQPVGSPLSLECTVEGTSNPNLYWYRQAAGRGLQLLFYSVGIGQISSEVPQNLSASRPQDRQFILSSKKLLLSDSGFYLCAWSMGPGTSGYEQYFGPGTRLTVT.

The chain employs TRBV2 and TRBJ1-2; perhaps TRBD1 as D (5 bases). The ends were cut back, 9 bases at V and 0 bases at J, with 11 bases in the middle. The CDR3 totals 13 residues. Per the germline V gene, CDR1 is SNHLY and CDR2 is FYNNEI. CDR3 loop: CARRDGANYGYTF. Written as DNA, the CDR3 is TGTGCCAGACGGGACGGGGCTAACTATGGCTACACCTTC.

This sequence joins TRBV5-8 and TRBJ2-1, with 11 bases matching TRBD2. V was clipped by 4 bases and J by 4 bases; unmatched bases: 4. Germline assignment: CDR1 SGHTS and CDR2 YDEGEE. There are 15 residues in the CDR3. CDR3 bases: TGTGCCAGCAGCCCCGGGACTAGCGGTTACAATGAGCAGTTCTTC. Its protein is CASSPGTSGYNEQFF.

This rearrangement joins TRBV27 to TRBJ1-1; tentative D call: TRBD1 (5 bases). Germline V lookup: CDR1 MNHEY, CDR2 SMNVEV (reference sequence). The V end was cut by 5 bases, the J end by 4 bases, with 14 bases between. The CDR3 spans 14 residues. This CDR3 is CASSPGTVGTEAFF. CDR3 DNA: TGTGCCAGCAGTCCCGGGACGGTGGGCACTGAAGCTTTCTTT.

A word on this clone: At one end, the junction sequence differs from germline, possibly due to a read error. This chain's CDR3 is CASSPGGQGAGEQYF. CDR3 DNA: TGTGCTAGCAGTCCCGGGGGACAGGGGGCAGGCGAGCAGTACTTC. The J gene is TRBJ2-7, the V gene TRBV7-7, with 12 nucleotides matching TRBD1. CDR3 length: 15 residues. CDR1 is SSHAT, CDR2 FNYEAQ, per germline (reference sequence). Drawing the rest from reference TRBV7-7 and TRBJ2-7, the complete variable domain is GAGVSQSPRYKVTKRGQDVTLRCDPISSHATLYWYQQALGQGPEFLTYFNYEAQPDKSGLPSDRFSAERPEGSISTLTIQRTEQRDSAMYRCASSPGGQGAGEQYFGPGTRLTVT.

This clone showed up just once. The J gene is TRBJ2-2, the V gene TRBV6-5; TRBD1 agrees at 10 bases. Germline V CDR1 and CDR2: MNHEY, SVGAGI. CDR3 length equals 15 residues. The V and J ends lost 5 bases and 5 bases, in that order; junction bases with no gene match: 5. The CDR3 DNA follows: TGTGCCAGCAGTAGCGGACAGGGGGAAACCGGGGAGCTGTTTTTT. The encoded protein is CASSSGQGETGELFF.

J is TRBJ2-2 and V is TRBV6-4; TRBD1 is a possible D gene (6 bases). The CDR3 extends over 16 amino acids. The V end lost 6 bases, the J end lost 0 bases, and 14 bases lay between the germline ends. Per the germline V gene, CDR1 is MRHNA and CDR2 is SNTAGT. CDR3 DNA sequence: TGTGCCAGCAGCGCACAGGGCGGCCCGAACACCGGGGAGCTGTTTTTT. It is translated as CASSAQGGPNTGELFF.

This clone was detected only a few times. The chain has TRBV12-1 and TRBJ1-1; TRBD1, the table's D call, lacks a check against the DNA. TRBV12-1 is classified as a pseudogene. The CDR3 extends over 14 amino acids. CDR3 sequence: CASSPAVPGPEAFF. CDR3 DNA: TGTGCCAGCAGCCCTGCCGTTCCTGGGCCTGAAGCTTTCTTT.

The CDR3 DNA reads as TGCGCCAGCAGCAAGGCGGGACTAGCGGGCACCGGGGAGCTGTTTTTT. It translates to CASSKAGLAGTGELFF. V and J are TRBV5-1 and TRBJ2-2; 12 nucleotides line up with TRBD2. The CDR3 loop spans 16 amino acids. Germline V gene lookup returns CDR1 SGHRS and CDR2 YFSETQ. The trim removed 4 bases at V and 4 bases at J, leaving 5 bases unmatched.

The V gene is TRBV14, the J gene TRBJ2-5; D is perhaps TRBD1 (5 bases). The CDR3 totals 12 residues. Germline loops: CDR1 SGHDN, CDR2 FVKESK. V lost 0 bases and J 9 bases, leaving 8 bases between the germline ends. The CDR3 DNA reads TGTGCCAGCAGCCAAGAACAAGGGGCCCAGTACTTC. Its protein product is CASSQEQGAQYF.

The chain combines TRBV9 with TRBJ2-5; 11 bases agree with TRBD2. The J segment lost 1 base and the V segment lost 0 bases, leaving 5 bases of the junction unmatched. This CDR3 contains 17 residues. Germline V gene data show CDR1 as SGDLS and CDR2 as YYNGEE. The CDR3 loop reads CASSVALAGGSQETQYF. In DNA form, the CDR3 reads TGTGCCAGCAGCGTAGCTCTAGCGGGAGGCTCCCAAGAGACCCAGTACTTC.

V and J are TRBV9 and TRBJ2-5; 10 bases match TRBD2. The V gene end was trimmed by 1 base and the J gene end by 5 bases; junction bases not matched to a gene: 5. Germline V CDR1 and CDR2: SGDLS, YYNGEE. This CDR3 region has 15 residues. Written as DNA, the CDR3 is TGTGCCAGCAGCGTACTAGCGGGGGACGGGGAGACCCAGTACTTC. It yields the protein CASSVLAGDGETQYF.

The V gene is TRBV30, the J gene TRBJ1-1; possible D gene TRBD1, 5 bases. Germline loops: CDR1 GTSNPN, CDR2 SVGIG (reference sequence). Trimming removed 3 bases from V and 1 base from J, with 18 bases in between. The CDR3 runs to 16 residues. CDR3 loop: CAWRGENPSGNTEAFF. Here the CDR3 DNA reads TGTGCCTGGAGGGGGGAGAACCCAAGTGGGAACACTGAAGCTTTCTTT. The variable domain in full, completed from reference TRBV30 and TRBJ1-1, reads SQTIHQWPATLVQPVGSPLSLECTVEGTSNPNLYWYRQAAGRGLQLLFYSVGIGQISSEVPQNLSASRPQDRQFILSSKKLLLSDSGFYLCAWRGENPSGNTEAFFGQGTRLTVV.

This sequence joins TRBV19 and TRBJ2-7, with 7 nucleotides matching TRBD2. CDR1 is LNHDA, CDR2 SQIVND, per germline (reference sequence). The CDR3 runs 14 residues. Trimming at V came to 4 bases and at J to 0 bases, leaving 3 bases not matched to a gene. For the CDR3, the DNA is TGTGCCAGTAGTACTAGCGGAAGCTCCTACGAGCAGTACTTC. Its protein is CASSTSGSSYEQYF.

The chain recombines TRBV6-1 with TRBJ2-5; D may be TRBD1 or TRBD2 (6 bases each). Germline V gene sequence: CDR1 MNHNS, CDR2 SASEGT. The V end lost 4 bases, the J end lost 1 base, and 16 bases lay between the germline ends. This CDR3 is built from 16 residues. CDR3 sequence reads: CASSVVGGGGQETQYF. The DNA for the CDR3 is TGTGCCAGCAGTGTTGTCGGGGGCGGCGGCCAAGAGACCCAGTACTTC.

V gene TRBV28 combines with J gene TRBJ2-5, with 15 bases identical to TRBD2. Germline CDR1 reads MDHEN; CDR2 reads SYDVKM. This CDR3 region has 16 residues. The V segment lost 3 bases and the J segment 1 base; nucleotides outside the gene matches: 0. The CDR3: CASSLGLAGGQETQYF. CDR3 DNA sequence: TGTGCCAGCAGTTTGGGACTAGCGGGAGGCCAAGAGACCCAGTACTTC. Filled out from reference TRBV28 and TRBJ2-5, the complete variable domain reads DVKVTQSSRYLVKRTGEKVFLECVQDMDHENMFWYRQDPGLGLRLIYFSYDVKMKEKGDIPEGYSVSREKKERFSLILESASTNQTSMYLCASSLGLAGGQETQYFGPGTRLLVL.

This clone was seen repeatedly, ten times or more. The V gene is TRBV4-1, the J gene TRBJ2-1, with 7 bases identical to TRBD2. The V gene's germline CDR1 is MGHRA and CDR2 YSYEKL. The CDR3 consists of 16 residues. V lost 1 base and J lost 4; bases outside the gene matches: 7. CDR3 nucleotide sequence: TGCGCCAGCAGCCAAGGTCCGGCTAGCGGATACAATGAGCAGTTCTTC. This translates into CASSQGPASGYNEQFF.

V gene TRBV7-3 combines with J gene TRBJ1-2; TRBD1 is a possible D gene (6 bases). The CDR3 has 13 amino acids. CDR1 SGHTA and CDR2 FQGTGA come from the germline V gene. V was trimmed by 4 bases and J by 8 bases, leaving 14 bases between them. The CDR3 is CASSSDSLTGYTF. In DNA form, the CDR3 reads TGTGCCAGCAGCTCGGACAGCCTAACGGGCTACACCTTC.

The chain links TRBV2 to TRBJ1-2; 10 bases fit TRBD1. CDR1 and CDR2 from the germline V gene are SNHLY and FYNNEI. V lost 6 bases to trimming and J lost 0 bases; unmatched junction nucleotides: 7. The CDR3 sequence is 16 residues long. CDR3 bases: TGTGCCAGCAGCTTTTCCGGGACAGGGGCTAACTATGGCTACACCTTC. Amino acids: CASSFSGTGANYGYTF.

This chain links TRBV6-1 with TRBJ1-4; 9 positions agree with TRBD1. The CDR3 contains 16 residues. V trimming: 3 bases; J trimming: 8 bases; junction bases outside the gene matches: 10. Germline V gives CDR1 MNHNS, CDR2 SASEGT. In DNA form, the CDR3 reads TGTGCCAGCAGTGAGGCCACAGGGGGCGGGAGCGAAAAACTGTTTTTT. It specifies CASSEATGGGSEKLFF.